Presented here are 6 T cell receptor beta chains from one specimen sequenced in a study of shared clonotypes between healthy human individuals. Only CD45RO-negative cells positively selected for CCR7 counted as naive CD8 cells, so terminally differentiated effector memory CD45RA+ cells were excluded. TCRdb keeps only in-frame clones here, not all; method: immunoSEQ multiplex PCR. The sample records roughly 600,000 clones, 95% to 98% being singletons. Source material: naive CD8+ T cells sorted from blood. These receptors were collected from a man under 40 in good health.

On this clone itself: The junction differs from germline at one of its ends, possibly a read error. This chain uses TRBV7-9 with TRBJ2-1, with 9 bases that match TRBD2. The CDR3 totals 12 residues. Germline V CDR1 and CDR2: SEHNR, FQNEAQ (reference sequence). The DNA for the CDR3 is TGTGCCAGCAGCCTAGCGGGACATGAGCAGTTCTTC. Its translation: CASSLAGHEQFF.

This clone was seen only once. This chain connects TRBV4-3 to TRBJ2-2; 12 positions agree with TRBD2. This CDR3 spans 18 amino acids. The V and J ends lost 4 bases and 6 bases, in that order; junction bases with no gene match: 12. Germline V gives CDR1 LGHNA, CDR2 YSLEER. The CDR3 coding sequence is TGCGCCAGCAGCCCCAGACTAGCGGGAGACAGTAGTCCCGGGGAGCTGTTTTTT. This gives the protein CASSPRLAGDSSPGELFF.

V is TRBV19 and J is TRBJ2-5; 11 bases align to TRBD2. The CDR3 is 16 residues long. Per germline, CDR1 LNHDA and CDR2 SQIVND (reference sequence). V shed 2 bases and J 0 bases; nucleotides not matched to a gene: 2. Written as DNA, the CDR3 is TGTGCCAGTAGTATACAGGGACTAGCGGACCAAGAGACCCAGTACTTC. This gives the protein CASSIQGLADQETQYF.

The genes are TRBV7-9 and TRBJ1-4; D is ambiguous. The germline gives CDR1 SEHNR, CDR2 FQNEAQ (reference sequence). V was shortened by 2 bases and J by 5 bases, with 18 bases between the two germline ends. CDR3 length: 17 residues. CDR3 in amino acids: CASSLQGLGSGNEKLFF. CDR3 nucleotide sequence: TGTGCCAGCAGCTTACAAGGTTTAGGGTCTGGGAATGAAAAACTGTTTTTT.

The V call is TRBV28, the J call TRBJ2-7; a weak D match, TRBD2 (5 bases). Germline V CDR1 and CDR2: MDHEN, SYDVKM. The CDR3 is made up of 16 amino acids. Trimming stripped 3 bases from V and 2 bases from J, with 17 bases between. The CDR3 nucleotides read TGTGCCAGCAGTTTGGTCGGAGGAGGTCCTACCTACGAGCAGTACTTC. This sequence encodes CASSLVGGGPTYEQYF.

The V call is TRBV11-3, the J call TRBJ2-3; D is ambiguous. CDR1 is SGHNT, CDR2 YENEEA, per germline. Between the trimmed V and J ends, which lost 4 bases and 4 bases, there was a span of 12 bases. This CDR3 has 14 amino acids. DNA for the CDR3: TGTGCCAGCAGCTCATACGCACCCCCAGATACGCAGTATTTT. This sequence encodes CASSSYAPPDTQYF.